These 16 T cell receptor beta chains were sequenced from one sample in a study of cytomegalovirus exposure and HLA in healthy donors. Primers included in the PCR were 60 Vbeta and 13 Jbeta primers. Here immunoSEQ multiplex PCR was the method, and the copy in TCRdb shows in-frame clones only, minus some. Seen here are fewer than 150,000 clones, 15% to 19% observed once, and the top ten hold 1.9%. Sequencing was carried out using PBMCs. The source is a woman aged 18-29 years in good health and CMV-seronegative.

A few counts support this clone. The genes are TRBV9 and TRBJ1-2; 9 bases line up with TRBD1. CDR3 length: 17 residues. V lost 4 bases, J lost 0 bases, and 10 bases stayed unmatched. The germline V gene encodes CDR1 SGDLS and CDR2 YYNGEE. CDR3 amino acids: CASSNRDRVISNYGYTF. The CDR3 DNA follows: TGTGCCAGCAGCAACCGGGACAGGGTCATCTCTAACTATGGCTACACCTTC.

The chain uses TRBV19 and TRBJ1-1, with D possibly matching TRBD1 (5 bases). The CDR3 is 15 amino acids. Germline CDR1 reads LNHDA; CDR2 reads SQIVND (reference sequence). Trimming removed 5 bases from V and 4 bases from J, with 17 bases in between. CDR3 sequence reads: CASSRGDGRGTEAFF. For the CDR3, the DNA is TGTGCCAGTAGTCGGGGGGACGGAAGGGGCACTGAAGCTTTCTTT.

This clone was detected only a few times. V is TRBV27 and J is TRBJ2-7; no clear D. Germline V gene data show CDR1 as MNHEY and CDR2 as SMNVEV (reference sequence). The V and J ends lost 2 bases and 3 bases respectively, with 8 bases between them. This CDR3 has 13 residues. CDR3 region: CASSLGLYYEQYF. The CDR3 DNA is TGTGCCAGCAGTTTAGGGCTATACTACGAGCAGTACTTC.

This clone was counted between two and nine times. The V call is TRBV6-1, the J call TRBJ1-4, with D maybe TRBD1 (5 bases). V was cut by 3 bases and J by 6 bases, with 14 bases left in between. The CDR3 sequence is 15 residues long. The germline CDR1 and CDR2 sequences are MNHNS and SASEGT. The CDR3 sequence is CASSEEGMGDEKLFF. The CDR3 DNA reads TGTGCCAGCAGTGAGGAGGGTATGGGGGATGAAAAACTGTTTTTT.

This clone was counted only a few times. V and J are TRBV4-1 and TRBJ1-2; D not resolved. Trimming left V 4 bases short and J 2 bases short, with 23 bases between. The CDR3 is 18 residues long. From germline, CDR1 is MGHRA and CDR2 YSYEKL. CDR3 in amino acids: CASSRVQGRDQLNYGYTF. The CDR3 DNA is TGCGCCAGCAGCCGCGTCCAAGGGAGGGATCAGCTCAACTATGGCTACACCTTC.

A few counts support this clone. At one end, the junction sequence differs from germline, possibly due to a read error. The rearrangement joins TRBV29-1 to TRBJ2-1, with D unclear. CDR3 length: 10 amino acids. Germline V gives CDR1 SQVTM, CDR2 ANQGSEA. Here the CDR3 reads CSVWYTEQFF. CDR3 in DNA: TGCAGCGTTTGGTACACTGAGCAGTTCTTC.

The chain couples TRBV28 to TRBJ1-5, with TRBD1 identical over 11 bases. Germline V gene lookup returns CDR1 MDHEN and CDR2 SYDVKM. V was pared by 7 bases and J by 4 bases, with 12 bases of the junction left unmatched. The CDR3 covers 17 residues. The CDR3 protein is CASIQPGQGGGNQPQHF. The CDR3 coding sequence is TGTGCCAGCATCCAACCGGGACAGGGGGGGGGAAATCAGCCCCAGCATTTT.

This clone was seen a handful of times. The chain carries TRBV28 and TRBJ1-6; D may be TRBD1 (6 bases). Trimming left V 6 bases short and J 8 bases short, with 20 bases between. The length of the CDR3 is 16 residues. CDR1 MDHEN and CDR2 SYDVKM come from the germline V gene. CDR3 residues: CASSNYPGQGHSPLHF. CDR3 DNA sequence: TGTGCCAGCAGCAACTACCCGGGACAAGGACATTCACCCCTCCACTTT.

The genes are TRBV2 and TRBJ1-4; maybe TRBD1 (6 bases). With 0 bases removed from V and 7 bases from J, the gap between germline ends came to 12 bases. This CDR3 region has 15 residues. Germline CDR1 reads SNHLY; CDR2 reads FYNNEI. The chain's CDR3 is CASSEAQGTGEKLFF. The CDR3 DNA sequence: TGTGCCAGCAGTGAAGCGCAGGGGACGGGTGAAAAACTGTTTTTT.

The rearrangement links TRBV19 to TRBJ2-6, with 7 bases aligning to TRBD1. In germline, CDR1 is LNHDA, CDR2 SQIVND (reference sequence). V shed 5 bases, J shed 2 bases, and the junction held 3 bases outside the gene matches. CDR3 length: 15 amino acids. The CDR3 DNA follows: TGTGCCAGTAGTGACACAGGGGCTGGGGCCAACGTCCTGACTTTC. Translation gives CASSDTGAGANVLTF.

The rearrangement joins TRBV5-1 to TRBJ1-3; D gene unclear. Germline CDR1 is SGHRS and CDR2 is YFSETQ. The V gene lost 0 bases and the J gene lost 0 bases, with 4 bases spanning the gap. CDR3 size: 14 residues. CDR3: CASSLDSSGNTIYF. CDR3 bases: TGCGCCAGCAGCTTGGATAGCTCTGGAAACACCATATATTTT. Together with reference TRBV5-1 and TRBJ1-3, the CDR3 gives the full variable domain: KAGVTQTPRYLIKTRGQQVTLSCSPISGHRSVSWYQQTPGQGLQFLFEYFSETQRNKGNFPGRFSGRQFSNSRSEMNVSTLELGDSALYLCASSLDSSGNTIYFGEGSWLTVV.

Remarks on this clone: A junction end diverges from the germline sequence, so it may reflect a read error. The chain carries TRBV6-5 and TRBJ1-1; unclear D gene. The CDR3 length is 14 residues. Per germline, CDR1 MNHEY and CDR2 SVGAGI. CDR3 coding DNA: TGTGCCAGCAGTACCTACAGAGGGAACGCTGAAGCTTTCTTT. This codes for CASSTYRGNAEAFF.

This clone was seen a handful of times. The chain links TRBV4-3 to TRBJ1-6; no firm D call. The germline V and J ends were trimmed by 3 bases and 0 bases, with 6 bases remaining between them. CDR1 is LGHNA and CDR2 is YSLEER in the germline V gene. The CDR3 totals 15 residues. DNA of the CDR3: TGCGCCAGCAGCCAGAGACTCTCCTATAATTCACCCCTCCACTTT. It encodes CASSQRLSYNSPLHF.

This sequence joins TRBV7-3 and TRBJ2-1, with TRBD2 identical over 7 bases. The CDR3 runs 15 residues. The trim removed 1 base at V and 7 bases at J, leaving 7 bases unmatched. From germline, CDR1 is SGHTA and CDR2 FQGTGA. CDR3 protein: CASSLRRGDTNEQFF. The DNA for the CDR3 is TGTGCCAGCAGCTTAAGACGGGGGGATACGAATGAGCAGTTCTTC. The variable domain in full, with the rest retrieved from reference TRBV7-3 and TRBJ2-1, is GAGVSQTPSNKVTEKGKYVELRCDPISGHTALYWYRQSLGQGPEFLIYFQGTGAADDSGLPNDRFFAVRPEGSVSTLKIQRTERGDSAVYLCASSLRRGDTNEQFFGPGTRLTVL.

This chain links TRBV6-1 with TRBJ2-1, with D maybe TRBD1 (6 bases). V was pared by 5 bases and J by 7 bases, with 18 bases between. Germline CDR1 and CDR2: MNHNS and SASEGT. There are 15 residues in the CDR3. This chain's CDR3 is CASSTQGLQRNEQFF. In DNA, the CDR3 is TGTGCCAGCAGTACACAGGGCCTTCAAAGAAATGAGCAGTTCTTC.

This clone was detected only a few times. The gene calls are TRBV21-1 and TRBJ2-4; the table's TRBD2 call for D was not verified on the DNA. TRBV21-1 is a pseudogene segment. The CDR3 runs 16 residues. CDR3 sequence (DNA): TGTGCCAGCAGCAAAGCCCCCTCACTAGCCAAAAACATTCAGTACTTC. It translates to CASSKAPSLAKNIQYF.